This TCR beta chain was sequenced during a study of shared clonotypes between healthy human individuals. Study-level results: A small donor pool kept down the genetic and exposure-history diversity that was represented. Naive subsets generally had larger estimated richness than memory subsets.

Assay: immunoSEQ multiplex PCR; the TCRdb copy retains only in-frame clones and omits some. Of approximately 1.5 million clones listed, less than 99% are singletons. The CDR3 has 13 amino acids. Deletions cut 5 bases from V and 2 bases from J, with 8 bases between. The V gene's germline CDR1 is SGHTA and CDR2 FQGNSA. As to this clone: Its antigen is not known. The same CDR3 can be traced to other DNA sequences in this sample.

The chain links TRBV7-2 to TRBJ2-3, with D unresolved. Specimen: naive CD4+ T cells sorted from blood. Subset: CD45RA+ positively selected. The TCR sequence derives from a man aged 25-45 years in good health. CDR3 nucleotide sequence: TGTGCCAGCAGCCTCCGGCCCACAGATACGCAGTATTTT. This sequence encodes CASSLRPTDTQYF.